What follows are 19 T cell receptor beta chains derived from one specimen sequenced in a study of blood T cell repertoires in COVID-19. Assay used: immunoSEQ multiplex PCR; TCRdb lists only in-frame clones, some missing. The sample includes about 150,000 clones, 65% to 85% of them seen just once. Source material: PBMCs or T cells enriched from blood (not recorded which). Source of these receptors: a woman in her forties or fifties who had been exposed to COVID-19.

With respect to this clone: One end of the junction varies from germline; a read error may be responsible. V and J are TRBV7-7 and TRBJ2-2, with 9 bases aligning to TRBD2. Germline CDR1 is SSHAT and CDR2 is FNYEAQ (reference sequence). The CDR3 contains 18 residues. The DNA for the CDR3 is TGTGCTAGCAGCCTTCGACCTAGCGGGGACGCGAACACCGGGGAGCTGTTTTTT. It encodes CASSLRPSGDANTGELFF.

The chain has TRBV28 and TRBJ1-4; D not certain. Germline lookup yields CDR1 MDHEN and CDR2 SYDVKM. This CDR3 region has 12 residues. V lost 11 bases and J 7 bases, leaving 14 bases between the germline ends. This CDR3 reads CAGLVWSEKLFF. Written as DNA, the CDR3 is TGTGCCGGCTTAGTATGGAGTGAAAAACTGTTTTTT. The whole variable domain, filled in from reference TRBV28 and TRBJ1-4, reads DVKVTQSSRYLVKRTGEKVFLECVQDMDHENMFWYRQDPGLGLRLIYFSYDVKMKEKGDIPEGYSVSREKKERFSLILESASTNQTSMYLCAGLVWSEKLFFGSGTQLSVL.

In its sample, this clone was seen once. The chain employs TRBV18 and TRBJ1-1; unclear D gene. Germline CDR1 and CDR2: KGHSH and LQKENI. The V and J ends lost 2 bases and 0 bases respectively, with 13 bases between them. The CDR3 is 16 amino acids. DNA for the CDR3: TGTGCCAGCTCACCATCGCAGGCTCTTATGAACACTGAAGCTTTCTTT. Amino acid sequence: CASSPSQALMNTEAFF.

The rearrangement uses TRBV5-1 and TRBJ1-2, with a tentative D call TRBD1 (5 bases). The CDR3 sequence is 12 residues long. Trimming shortened V by 3 bases and J by 8 bases, and 11 bases separated the two germline ends. The V gene's germline CDR1 is SGHRS and CDR2 YFSETQ. The CDR3 loop is CASSYDSNGYTF. The CDR3 bases are TGCGCCAGCAGCTACGACAGCAACGGCTACACCTTC.

This chain uses TRBV12-3 or TRBV12-4 with TRBJ2-5, with D maybe TRBD1 (5 bases). The CDR3 sequence is 13 residues long. The germline V and J ends were trimmed by 1 base and 6 bases, with 9 bases remaining between them. DNA of the CDR3: TGTGCCAGCAGTTTAGTTACAGGCCAGACCCAGTACTTC. Translating it yields CASSLVTGQTQYF.

The chain combines TRBV6-4 with TRBJ2-7; D may be TRBD2 (5 bases). Deletions cut 4 bases from V and 0 bases from J, with 10 bases between. The CDR3 spans 14 residues. Germline CDR1 is MRHNA and CDR2 is SNTAGT. CDR3 protein: CASSAWAGSYEQYF. CDR3 in DNA: TGTGCCAGCAGTGCCTGGGCGGGCTCCTACGAGCAGTACTTC.

V and J are TRBV7-9 and TRBJ1-2; D unresolved. The CDR3 loop spans 14 amino acids. Germline V gives CDR1 SEHNR, CDR2 FQNEAQ (reference sequence). The ends were cut back, 0 bases at V and 7 bases at J, with 12 bases in the middle. The CDR3 here is CASSLARPSGGYTF. CDR3 nucleotide sequence: TGTGCCAGCAGCTTAGCGCGGCCCTCCGGTGGCTACACCTTC.

This clone was seen a single time. This rearrangement joins TRBV7-5 to TRBJ2-5; TRBD2 reflects the table's D call only, with no check against the DNA. TRBV7-5 is marked as a pseudogene. The CDR3 loop spans 13 amino acids. CDR3 in DNA: TGTGCCAGATCCCTCCTATCCCGAGAGACCCAGTACTTC. Translated: CARSLLSRETQYF.

This rearrangement joins TRBV19 to TRBJ2-1; D may be TRBD2 (6 bases). The V gene's germline CDR1 is LNHDA and CDR2 SQIVND (reference sequence). The CDR3 covers 19 residues. Trimming removed 4 bases from V and 4 bases from J, with 26 bases in between. CDR3 region: CASSTSGGTGSGRYNEQFF. The CDR3 region has the DNA TGTGCCAGTAGTACCTCGGGCGGGACGGGATCGGGTAGATACAATGAGCAGTTCTTC.

The chain has TRBV30 and TRBJ1-1, with unresolved D. Germline values: CDR1 GTSNPN, CDR2 SVGIG (reference sequence). This CDR3 comprises 13 residues. Trimming pared 5 bases from V and 0 bases from J, leaving 10 bases between. The DNA of the CDR3 is TGTGCCTGGGGTCGAGGGTTGAACACTGAAGCTTTCTTT. Encoded protein: CAWGRGLNTEAFF.

The genes are TRBV6-5 and TRBJ1-1, with a possible D match to TRBD1 (5 bases). The CDR3 extends over 14 amino acids. Germline V gene data show CDR1 as MNHEY and CDR2 as SVGAGI. The V gene lost 0 bases and the J gene lost 7 bases, with 12 bases spanning the gap. The CDR3 here is CASSYSAGKGEAFF. For the CDR3, the DNA is TGTGCCAGCAGTTACTCGGCAGGGAAAGGTGAAGCTTTCTTT.

The chain employs TRBV7-9 and TRBJ2-3; 15 bases match TRBD2. The germline CDR1 and CDR2 sequences are SEHNR and FQNEAQ (reference sequence). V lost 1 base to trimming and J lost 4 bases; unmatched junction nucleotides: 9. The CDR3 contains 19 residues. The CDR3 sequence is CASSLDRTSGGDPPDTQYF. The CDR3 DNA sequence: TGTGCCAGCAGCTTAGACAGGACTAGCGGGGGGGATCCCCCAGATACGCAGTATTTT.

V is TRBV4-2 and J is TRBJ1-6, with D perhaps TRBD1 (6 bases). Germline loops: CDR1 LGHNA, CDR2 YNFKEQ. This CDR3 region has 15 residues. V lost 1 base and J lost 9, with 13 bases in between. CDR3 sequence reads: CASSQGQERGSPLHF. CDR3 bases: TGTGCCAGCAGCCAAGGACAGGAGCGGGGTTCACCCCTCCACTTT.

The V and J genes are TRBV3-1 (or the pseudogene TRBV3-2) and TRBJ2-3, with 9 positions matching TRBD2. V lost 0 bases, J lost 4 bases, and 11 bases stayed unmatched. The CDR3 sequence is 18 residues long. Per the germline V gene, CDR1 is LGHDT and CDR2 is YNNKEL (reference sequence). CDR3 coding DNA: TGTGCCAGCAGCCAAGACGTTGCAGCGGGAGGTTCCGCAGATACGCAGTATTTT. As protein: CASSQDVAAGGSADTQYF.

This chain uses TRBV5-1 with TRBJ2-3; TRBD1 aligns across 7 bases. There are 14 residues in the CDR3. Per germline, CDR1 SGHRS and CDR2 YFSETQ. The V and J ends lost 3 bases and 2 bases, in that order; junction bases with no gene match: 3. CDR3 residues: CASSWDSTTDTQYF. CDR3 in DNA: TGCGCCAGCAGCTGGGACAGCACCACAGATACGCAGTATTTT. Full variable domain (remainder filled in from reference TRBV5-1 and TRBJ2-3): KAGVTQTPRYLIKTRGQQVTLSCSPISGHRSVSWYQQTPGQGLQFLFEYFSETQRNKGNFPGRFSGRQFSNSRSEMNVSTLELGDSALYLCASSWDSTTDTQYFGPGTRLTVL.

The chain carries TRBV7-9 and TRBJ2-5; 10 nucleotides match TRBD1. Germline trimming cut 5 bases from V and 4 bases from J; bases unmatched to any gene: 4. The germline V gene encodes CDR1 SEHNR and CDR2 FQNEAQ (reference sequence). The CDR3 runs to 14 residues. CDR3 coding DNA: TGTGCCAGCAGCGGGGACAGGGGTGGAGAGACCCAGTACTTC. Translating it yields CASSGDRGGETQYF.

V is TRBV5-5 and J is TRBJ2-5; D may be TRBD2 (6 bases). Germline values: CDR1 SGHKS, CDR2 YYEKEE (reference sequence). This CDR3 comprises 15 residues. With 5 bases removed from V and 2 bases from J, the gap between germline ends came to 16 bases. CDR3 sequence reads: CASSVPQGGQETQYF. The DNA of the CDR3 is TGTGCCAGCAGTGTGCCCCAGGGAGGTCAAGAGACCCAGTACTTC.

Only a few counts were recorded for this clone. The genes are TRBV3-1 (or the pseudogene TRBV3-2) and TRBJ2-1; 7 bases are a match to TRBD2. This CDR3 region has 14 residues. Germline CDR1 reads LGHDT; CDR2 reads YNNKEL (reference sequence). Trimming took 1 base from V and 7 from J; bases not matched to a gene: 4. CDR3 nucleotides: TGTGCCAGCAGCCAAGCAAGGACTAGTAATGAGCAGTTCTTC. Its translation is CASSQARTSNEQFF.

The V and J genes are TRBV7-8 and TRBJ1-1, with D uncertain. The CDR3 is 14 residues long. V lost 2 bases to trimming and J lost 0 bases, with 7 bases between them. Germline V gene data show CDR1 as SGHVS and CDR2 as FQNEAQ. As DNA, the CDR3 is TGTGCCAGCAGCTTAAGTAACATGAACACTGAAGCTTTCTTT. As protein: CASSLSNMNTEAFF. The whole variable domain, filled in from reference TRBV7-8 and TRBJ1-1, reads GAGVSQSPRYKVAKRGQDVALRCDPISGHVSLFWYQQALGQGPEFLTYFQNEAQLDKSGLPSDRFFAERPEGSVSTLKIQRTQQEDSAVYLCASSLSNMNTEAFFGQGTRLTVV.